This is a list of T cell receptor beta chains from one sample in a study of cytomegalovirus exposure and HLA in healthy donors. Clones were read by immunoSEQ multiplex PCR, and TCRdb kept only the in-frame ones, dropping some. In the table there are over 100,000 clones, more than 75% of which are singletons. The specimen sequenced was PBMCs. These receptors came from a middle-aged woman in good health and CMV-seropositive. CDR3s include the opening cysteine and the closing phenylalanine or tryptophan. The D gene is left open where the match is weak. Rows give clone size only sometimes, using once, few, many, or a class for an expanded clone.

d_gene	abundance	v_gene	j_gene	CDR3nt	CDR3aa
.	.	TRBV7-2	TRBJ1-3	TGTGCCAGCAGCTTACAGACAGGTTGGAGCTCTGGAAACACCATATATTTT	CASSLQTGWSSGNTIYF
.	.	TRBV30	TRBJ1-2	TGTGCCTGGAGTTTAGAAGCCCCCGGGGATGGCTACACCTTC	CAWSLEAPGDGYTF
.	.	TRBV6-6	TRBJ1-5	TGTGCCAGCAGTTTAGGGACCGGGAGTAGCAATCAGCCCCAGCATTTT	CASSLGTGSSNQPQHF
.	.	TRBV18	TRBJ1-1	TGTGCCAGCTCACCTGTCGCGTCCTTCCACGAAGCTTTCTTT	CASSPVASFHEAFF
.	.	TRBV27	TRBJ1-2	TGTGCCAGCAGTCGCTCGACAGTACCAGCTAACTATGGCTACACCTTC	CASSRSTVPANYGYTF
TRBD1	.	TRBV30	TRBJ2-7	TGTGCCTGGAGTGGCGGGACAGGGAGCCACGAGCAGTACTTC	CAWSGGTGSHEQYF
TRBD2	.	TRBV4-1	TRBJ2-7	TGCGCCAGCAGCCAACCCACTAGCGGTTCCTACGAGCAGTACTTC	CASSQPTSGSYEQYF
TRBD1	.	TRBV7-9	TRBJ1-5	TGTGCCAGCAGCATTGGACAGGGGTTACAGCCCCAGCATTTT	CASSIGQGLQPQHF
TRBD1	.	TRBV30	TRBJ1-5	TGTGCCTGGAGTCAGACAGGGCGTCAGCCCCAGCATTTT	CAWSQTGRQPQHF
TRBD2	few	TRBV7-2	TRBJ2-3	TGTGCCAGCAGCTTAGGACTAGCGGGGGGTCGGACAGATACGCAGTATTTT	CASSLGLAGGRTDTQYF
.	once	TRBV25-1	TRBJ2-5	TGTGCCAGCAGTGCTTTAGAGACCCAGTACTTC	CASSALETQYF
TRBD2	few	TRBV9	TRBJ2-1	TGTGCCAGCAGCACCGGGGGGAGCTCCTACAATGAGCAGTTCTTC	CASSTGGSSYNEQFF
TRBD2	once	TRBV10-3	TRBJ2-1	TGTGCCATCAGCCAGGGACTAGCGGATTACAATGAGCAGTTCTTC	CAISQGLADYNEQFF
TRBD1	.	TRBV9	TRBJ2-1	TGTGCCAGCAGCGGGGGGGACAGGTCCTACAATGAGCAGTTCTTC	CASSGGDRSYNEQFF
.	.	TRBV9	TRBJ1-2	TGTGCCAGCAGCCCCGACACGGATGGCTATGGCTACACCTTC	CASSPDTDGYGYTF
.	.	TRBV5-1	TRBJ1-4	TGCGCCAGCAGCCAAGACGGGAACCCCAATGAAAAACTGTTTTTT	CASSQDGNPNEKLFF
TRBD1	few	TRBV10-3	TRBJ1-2	TGTGCCATCACTACGACAGGGCTCTATGGCTACACCTTC	CAITTTGLYGYTF
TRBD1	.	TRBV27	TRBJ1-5	TGTGCCAGCAGGGCATTAGAGGGGGCTTCGGGTTGGGGGGAGCAGCCCCAGCATTTT	CASRALEGASGWGEQPQHF
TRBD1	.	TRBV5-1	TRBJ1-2	TGCGCCAGCACCAACTCCCCAGGGGGTGGCTATGGCTACACCTTC	CASTNSPGGGYGYTF
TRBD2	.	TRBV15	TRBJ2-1	TGTGCCACCAGCAGACTAACCTTAGCGGGGTCCGGGATCTTC	CATSRLTLAGSGIF
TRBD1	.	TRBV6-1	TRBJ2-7	TGTGCCAGCAGCGAACAGGGGGCCCCCCCCTACGAGCAGTACTTC	CASSEQGAPPYEQYF